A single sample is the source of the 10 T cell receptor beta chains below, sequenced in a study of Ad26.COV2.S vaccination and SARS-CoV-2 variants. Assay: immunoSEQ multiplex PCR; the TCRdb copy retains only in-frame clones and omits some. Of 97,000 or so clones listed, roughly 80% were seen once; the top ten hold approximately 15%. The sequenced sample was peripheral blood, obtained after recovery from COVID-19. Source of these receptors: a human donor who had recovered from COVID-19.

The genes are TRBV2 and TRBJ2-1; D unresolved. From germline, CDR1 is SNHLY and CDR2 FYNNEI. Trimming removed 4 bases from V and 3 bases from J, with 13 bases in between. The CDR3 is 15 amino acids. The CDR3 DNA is TGTGCCAGCAGTGGGCTCCAGGCCAACTACAATGAGCAGTTCTTC. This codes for CASSGLQANYNEQFF. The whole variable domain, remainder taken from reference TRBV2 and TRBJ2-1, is EPEVTQTPSHQVTQMGQEVILRCVPISNHLYFYWYRQILGQKVEFLVSFYNNEISEKSEIFDDQFSVERPDGSNFTLKIRSTKLEDSAMYFCASSGLQANYNEQFFGPGTRLTVL.

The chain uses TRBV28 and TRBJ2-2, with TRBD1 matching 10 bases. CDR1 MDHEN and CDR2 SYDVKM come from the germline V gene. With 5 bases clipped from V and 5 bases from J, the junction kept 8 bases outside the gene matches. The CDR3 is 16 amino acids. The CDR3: CASSPRQGARTGELFF. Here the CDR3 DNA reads TGTGCCAGCAGTCCTAGACAGGGGGCGAGGACCGGGGAGCTGTTTTTT.

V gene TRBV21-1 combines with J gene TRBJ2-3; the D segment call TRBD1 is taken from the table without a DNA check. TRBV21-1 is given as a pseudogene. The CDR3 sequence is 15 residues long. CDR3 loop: CASSKAYIPTDTQYF. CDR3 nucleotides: TGTGCCAGCAGCAAAGCGTACATTCCAACAGATACGCAGTATTTT.

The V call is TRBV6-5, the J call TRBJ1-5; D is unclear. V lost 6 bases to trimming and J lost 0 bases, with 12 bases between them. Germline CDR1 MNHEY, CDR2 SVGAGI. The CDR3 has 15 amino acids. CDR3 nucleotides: TGTGCCAGCAGAGCTGCGGCAGGTAGCAATCAGCCCCAGCATTTT. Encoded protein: CASRAAAGSNQPQHF.

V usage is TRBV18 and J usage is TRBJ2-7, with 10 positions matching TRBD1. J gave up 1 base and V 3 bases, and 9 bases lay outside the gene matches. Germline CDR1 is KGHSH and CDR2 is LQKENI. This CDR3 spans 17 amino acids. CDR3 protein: CASSPNRPGQGSYEQYF. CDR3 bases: TGTGCCAGCTCACCGAATAGACCGGGACAGGGGTCCTACGAGCAGTACTTC.

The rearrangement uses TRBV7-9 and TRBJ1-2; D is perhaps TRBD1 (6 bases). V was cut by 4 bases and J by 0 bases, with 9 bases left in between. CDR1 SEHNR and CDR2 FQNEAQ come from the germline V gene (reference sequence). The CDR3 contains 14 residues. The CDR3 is CASSSSGANYGYTF. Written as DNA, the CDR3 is TGTGCCAGCAGCTCGTCAGGGGCTAACTATGGCTACACCTTC.

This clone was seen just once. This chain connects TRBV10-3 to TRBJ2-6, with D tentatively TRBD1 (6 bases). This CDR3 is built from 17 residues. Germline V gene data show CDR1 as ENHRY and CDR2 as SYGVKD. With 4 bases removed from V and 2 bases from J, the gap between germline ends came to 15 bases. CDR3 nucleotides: TGTGCCATCAGTGCCTGGGGACAAGATACTGGGGCCAACGTCCTGACTTTC. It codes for CAISAWGQDTGANVLTF.

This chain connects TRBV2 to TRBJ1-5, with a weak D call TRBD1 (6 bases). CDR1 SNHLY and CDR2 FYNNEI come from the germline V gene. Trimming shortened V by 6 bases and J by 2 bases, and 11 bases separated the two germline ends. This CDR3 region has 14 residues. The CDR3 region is CASSDRLGNQPQHF. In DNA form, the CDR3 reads TGTGCCAGCAGCGACAGGCTTGGCAATCAGCCCCAGCATTTT. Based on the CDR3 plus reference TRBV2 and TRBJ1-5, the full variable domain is EPEVTQTPSHQVTQMGQEVILRCVPISNHLYFYWYRQILGQKVEFLVSFYNNEISEKSEIFDDQFSVERPDGSNFTLKIRSTKLEDSAMYFCASSDRLGNQPQHFGDGTRLSIL.

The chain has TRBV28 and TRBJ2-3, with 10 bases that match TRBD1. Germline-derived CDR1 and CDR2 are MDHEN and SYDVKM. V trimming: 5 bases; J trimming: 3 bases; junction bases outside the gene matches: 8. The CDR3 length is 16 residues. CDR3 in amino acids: CASSRTGGTLTDTQYF. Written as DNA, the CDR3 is TGTGCCAGCAGTCGGACAGGGGGGACTTTAACAGATACGCAGTATTTT.

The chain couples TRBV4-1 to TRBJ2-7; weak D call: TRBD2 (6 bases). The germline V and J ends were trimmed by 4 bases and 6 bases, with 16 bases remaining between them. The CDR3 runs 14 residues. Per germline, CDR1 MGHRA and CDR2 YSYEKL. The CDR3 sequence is CASSLAGSRGEQYF. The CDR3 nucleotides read TGCGCCAGCAGCCTGGCGGGAAGTAGGGGCGAGCAGTACTTC.